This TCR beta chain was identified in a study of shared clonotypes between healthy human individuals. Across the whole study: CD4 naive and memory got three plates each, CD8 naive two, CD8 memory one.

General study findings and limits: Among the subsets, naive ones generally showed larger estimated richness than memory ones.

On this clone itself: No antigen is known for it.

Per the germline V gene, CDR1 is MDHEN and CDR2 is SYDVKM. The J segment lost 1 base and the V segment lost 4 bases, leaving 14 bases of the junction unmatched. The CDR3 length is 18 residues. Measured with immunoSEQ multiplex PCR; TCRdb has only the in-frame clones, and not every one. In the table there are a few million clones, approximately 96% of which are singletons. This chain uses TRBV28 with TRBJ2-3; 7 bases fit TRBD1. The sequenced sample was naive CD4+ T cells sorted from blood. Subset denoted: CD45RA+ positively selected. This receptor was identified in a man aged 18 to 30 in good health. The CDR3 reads CASSSSFYRDSGTDTQYF. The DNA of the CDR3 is TGTGCCAGCAGTTCCTCCTTCTACCGGGACAGTGGCACAGATACGCAGTATTTT.